This entry describes one T cell receptor beta chain. The data stem from a study of blood T cell repertoires in COVID-19. As for the study in general: Samples taken during acute and convalescent COVID-19 were collected in the United States, Italy and Spain. The cDNA or gDNA used as material had been derived from T cells, B-cell-depleted T cells, or PBMCs.

Sequenced by immunoSEQ multiplex PCR; TCRdb stores in-frame clones only, minus some. The sample records around 340,000 clones, roughly 85% being singletons. The CDR3 consists of 15 residues. Trimming cost V 6 bases and J 3 bases; bases outside gene matches: 10. Germline CDR1 is SEHNR and CDR2 is FQNEAQ (reference sequence). The cohort comprised adults aged 18 to 89 years residing in about two dozen US areas. The rearrangement links TRBV7-9 to TRBJ2-5; 7 bases agree with TRBD1. Sequencing used PBMCs or T cells enriched from blood (not recorded which). The receptor was isolated from a woman in her thirties or forties with acute COVID-19. CDR3 sequence reads: CASSPTGTVKETQYF. The CDR3 bases are TGTGCCAGCAGTCCGACCGGGACAGTTAAAGAGACCCAGTACTTC.